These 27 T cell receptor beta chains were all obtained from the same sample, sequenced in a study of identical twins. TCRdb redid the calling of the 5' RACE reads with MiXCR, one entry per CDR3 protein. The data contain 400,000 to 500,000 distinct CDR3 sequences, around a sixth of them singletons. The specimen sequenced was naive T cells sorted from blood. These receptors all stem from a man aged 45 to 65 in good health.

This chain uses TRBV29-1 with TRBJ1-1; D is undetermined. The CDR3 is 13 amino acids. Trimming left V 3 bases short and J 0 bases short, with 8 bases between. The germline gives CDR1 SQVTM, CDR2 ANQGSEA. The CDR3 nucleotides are TGCAGCGTTGAGCGAAAAATGAACACTGAAGCTTTCTTT. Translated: CSVERKMNTEAFF.

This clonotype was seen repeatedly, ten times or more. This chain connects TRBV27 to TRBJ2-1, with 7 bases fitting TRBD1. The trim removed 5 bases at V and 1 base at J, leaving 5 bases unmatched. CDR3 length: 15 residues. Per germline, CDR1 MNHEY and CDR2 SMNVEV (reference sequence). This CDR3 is CASSQQGPSYNEQFF. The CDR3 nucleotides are TGTGCCAGCAGTCAACAGGGGCCGTCCTACAATGAGCAGTTCTTC.

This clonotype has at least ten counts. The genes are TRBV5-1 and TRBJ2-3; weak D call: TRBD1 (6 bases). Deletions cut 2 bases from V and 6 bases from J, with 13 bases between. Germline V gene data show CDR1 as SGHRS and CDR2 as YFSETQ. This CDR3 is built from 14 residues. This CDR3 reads CASSLMDRSDTQYF. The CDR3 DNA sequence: TGCGCCAGCAGCTTAATGGACAGATCCGATACGCAGTATTTT.

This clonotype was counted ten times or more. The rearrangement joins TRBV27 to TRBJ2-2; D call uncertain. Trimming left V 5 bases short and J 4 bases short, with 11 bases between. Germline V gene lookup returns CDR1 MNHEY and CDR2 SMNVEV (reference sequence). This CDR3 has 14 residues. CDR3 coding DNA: TGTGCCAGCAGTAAGGAGCGAATCACCGGGGAGCTGTTTTTT. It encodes CASSKERITGELFF.

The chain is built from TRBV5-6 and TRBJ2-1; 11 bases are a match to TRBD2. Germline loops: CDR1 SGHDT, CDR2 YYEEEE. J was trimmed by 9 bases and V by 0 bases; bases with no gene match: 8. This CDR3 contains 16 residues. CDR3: CASSLGLAGGWGEQFF. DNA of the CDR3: TGTGCCAGCAGCTTGGGCCTAGCGGGAGGATGGGGTGAGCAGTTCTTC.

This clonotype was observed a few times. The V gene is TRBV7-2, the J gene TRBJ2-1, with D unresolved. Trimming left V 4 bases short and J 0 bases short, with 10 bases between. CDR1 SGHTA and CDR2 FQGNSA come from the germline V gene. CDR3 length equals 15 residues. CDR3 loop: CASSSSVASYNEQFF. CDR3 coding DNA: TGTGCCAGCAGCTCATCCGTGGCCTCCTACAATGAGCAGTTCTTC.

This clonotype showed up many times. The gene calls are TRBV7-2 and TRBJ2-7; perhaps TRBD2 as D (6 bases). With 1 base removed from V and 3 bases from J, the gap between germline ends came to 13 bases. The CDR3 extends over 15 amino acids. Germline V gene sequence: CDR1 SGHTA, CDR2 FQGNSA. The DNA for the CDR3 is TGTGCCAGCAGCTTAGTCGGGGGAATGTACTACGAGCAGTACTTC. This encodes CASSLVGGMYYEQYF. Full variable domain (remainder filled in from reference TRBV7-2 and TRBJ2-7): GAGVSQSPSNKVTEKGKDVELRCDPISGHTALYWYRQSLGQGLEFLIYFQGNSAPDKSGLPSDRFSAERTGGSVSTLTIQRTQQEDSAVYLCASSLVGGMYYEQYFGPGTRLTVT.

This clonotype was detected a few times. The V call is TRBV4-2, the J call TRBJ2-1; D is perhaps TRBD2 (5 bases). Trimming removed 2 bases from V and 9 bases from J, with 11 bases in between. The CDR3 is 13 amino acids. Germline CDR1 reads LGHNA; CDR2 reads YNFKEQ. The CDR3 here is CASSQRLEGEQFF. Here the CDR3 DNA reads TGTGCCAGCAGCCAACGTCTAGAGGGTGAGCAGTTCTTC.

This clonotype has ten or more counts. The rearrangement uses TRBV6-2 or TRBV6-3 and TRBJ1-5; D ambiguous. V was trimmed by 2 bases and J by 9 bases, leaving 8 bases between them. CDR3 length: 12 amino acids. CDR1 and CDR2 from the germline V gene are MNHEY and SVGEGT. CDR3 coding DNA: TGTGCCAGCAGTTACCGGTATGGGCCCCAGCATTTT. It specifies CASSYRYGPQHF.

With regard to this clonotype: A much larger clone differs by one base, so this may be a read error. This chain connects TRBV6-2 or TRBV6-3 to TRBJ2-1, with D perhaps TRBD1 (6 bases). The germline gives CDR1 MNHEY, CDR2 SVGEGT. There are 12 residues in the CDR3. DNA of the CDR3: TGTGCCAGCGGTTACAGGGTGCCTACCCAGTTCTTC. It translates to CASGYRVPTQFF.

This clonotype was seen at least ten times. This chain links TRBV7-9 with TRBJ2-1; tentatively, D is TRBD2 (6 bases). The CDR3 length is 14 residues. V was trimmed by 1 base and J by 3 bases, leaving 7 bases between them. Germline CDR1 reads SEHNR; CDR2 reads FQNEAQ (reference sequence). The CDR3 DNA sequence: TGTGCCAGCAGCTTAGTGGGGGGCTACAATGAGCAGTTCTTC. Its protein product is CASSLVGGYNEQFF.

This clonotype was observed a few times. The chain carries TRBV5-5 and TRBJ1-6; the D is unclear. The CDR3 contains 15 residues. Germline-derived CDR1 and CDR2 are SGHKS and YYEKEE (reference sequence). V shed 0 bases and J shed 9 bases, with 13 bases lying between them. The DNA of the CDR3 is TGTGCCAGCAGCTTGGCGGGCGGGGAAATTTCACCCCTCCACTTT. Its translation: CASSLAGGEISPLHF.

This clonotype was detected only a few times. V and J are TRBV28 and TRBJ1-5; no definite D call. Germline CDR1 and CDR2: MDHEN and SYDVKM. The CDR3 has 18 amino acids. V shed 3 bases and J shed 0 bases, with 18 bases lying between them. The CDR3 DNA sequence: TGTGCCAGCAGTTTGAGGGAAGCTTTAACGGATAGCAATCAGCCCCAGCATTTT. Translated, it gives CASSLREALTDSNQPQHF.

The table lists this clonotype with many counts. CDR3 protein: CASSLVGGPETQYF. In DNA form, the CDR3 reads TGTGCCAGCAGTTTAGTGGGAGGACCCGAGACCCAGTACTTC. The chain employs TRBV12-3 or TRBV12-4 and TRBJ2-5; possibly TRBD2 for D (6 bases). The CDR3 spans 14 residues. V lost 1 base and J lost 5, with 11 bases in between.

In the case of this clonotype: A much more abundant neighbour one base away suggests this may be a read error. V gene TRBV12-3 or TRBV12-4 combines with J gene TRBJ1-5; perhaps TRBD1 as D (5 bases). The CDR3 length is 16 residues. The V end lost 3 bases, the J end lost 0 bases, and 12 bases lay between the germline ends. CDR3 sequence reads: CASSFVARGSNQPQHF. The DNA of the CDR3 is TGTGCCAGCAGTTTCGTGGCAAGGGGTAGCAATCAGCCCCAGCATTTT.

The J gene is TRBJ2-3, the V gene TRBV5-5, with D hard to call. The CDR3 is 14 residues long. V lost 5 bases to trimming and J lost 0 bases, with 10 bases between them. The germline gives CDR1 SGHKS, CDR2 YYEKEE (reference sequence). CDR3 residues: CASRWSHSTDTQYF. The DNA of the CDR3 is TGTGCCAGCAGATGGTCCCATAGCACAGATACGCAGTATTTT.

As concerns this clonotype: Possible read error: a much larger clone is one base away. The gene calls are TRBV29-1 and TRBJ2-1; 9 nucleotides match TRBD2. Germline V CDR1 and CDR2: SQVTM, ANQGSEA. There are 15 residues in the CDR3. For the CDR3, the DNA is TGCAGCGTTGAATATACGCGGGGGGGCTACAATGAGCTGTTCTTC. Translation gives CSVEYTRGGYNELFF.

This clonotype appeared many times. Here the CDR3 DNA reads TGTGCCAGCAGTTACCTCAGGGCCGATAGCAATCAGCCCCAGCATTTT. Its translation: CASSYLRADSNQPQHF. The genes are TRBV6-5 and TRBJ1-5; a possible D gene is TRBD1 (5 bases). Trimming took 2 bases from V and 0 from J, leaving 11 bases between them. The CDR3 spans 16 residues. CDR1 and CDR2 (germline): MNHEY, SVGAGI.

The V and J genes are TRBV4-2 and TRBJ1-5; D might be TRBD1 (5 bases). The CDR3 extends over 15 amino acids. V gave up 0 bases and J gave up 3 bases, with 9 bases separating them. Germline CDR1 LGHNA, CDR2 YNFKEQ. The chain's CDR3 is CASSQEVGVNQPQHF. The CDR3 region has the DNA TGTGCCAGCAGCCAAGAGGTAGGGGTCAATCAGCCCCAGCATTTT.

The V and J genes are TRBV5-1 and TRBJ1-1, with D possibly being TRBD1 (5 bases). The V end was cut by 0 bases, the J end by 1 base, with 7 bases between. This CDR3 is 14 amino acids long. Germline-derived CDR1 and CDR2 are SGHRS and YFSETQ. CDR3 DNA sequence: TGCGCCAGCAGCTTGGGGACAAAGAACACTGAAGCTTTCTTT. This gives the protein CASSLGTKNTEAFF.

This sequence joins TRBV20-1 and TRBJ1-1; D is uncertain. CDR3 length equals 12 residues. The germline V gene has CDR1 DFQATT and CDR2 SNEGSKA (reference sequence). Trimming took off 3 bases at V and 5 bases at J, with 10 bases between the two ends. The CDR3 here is CSASMTGTEAFF. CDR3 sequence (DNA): TGCAGTGCTAGTATGACGGGGACTGAAGCTTTCTTT.

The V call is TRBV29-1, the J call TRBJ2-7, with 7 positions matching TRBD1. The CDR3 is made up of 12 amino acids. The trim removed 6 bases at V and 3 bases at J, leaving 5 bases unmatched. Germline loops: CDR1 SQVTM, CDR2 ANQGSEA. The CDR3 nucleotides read TGCAGCGTCGAGACAGGGAACTACGAGCAGTACTTC. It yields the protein CSVETGNYEQYF.

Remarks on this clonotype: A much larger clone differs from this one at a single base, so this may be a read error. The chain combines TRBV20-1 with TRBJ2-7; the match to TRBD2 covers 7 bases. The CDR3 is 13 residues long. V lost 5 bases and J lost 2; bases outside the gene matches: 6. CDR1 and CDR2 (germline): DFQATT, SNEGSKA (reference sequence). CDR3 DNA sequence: TGCAGTGCTCTGACCGGGACTACCTACGAGCAGTACTTC. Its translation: CSALTGTTYEQYF.

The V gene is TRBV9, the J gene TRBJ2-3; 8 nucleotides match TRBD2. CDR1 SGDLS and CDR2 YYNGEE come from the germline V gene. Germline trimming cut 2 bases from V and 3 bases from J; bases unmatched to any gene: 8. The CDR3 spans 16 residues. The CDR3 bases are TGTGCCAGCAGCGTTCCATTGCCGGGAGGGACAGATACGCAGTATTTT. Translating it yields CASSVPLPGGTDTQYF.

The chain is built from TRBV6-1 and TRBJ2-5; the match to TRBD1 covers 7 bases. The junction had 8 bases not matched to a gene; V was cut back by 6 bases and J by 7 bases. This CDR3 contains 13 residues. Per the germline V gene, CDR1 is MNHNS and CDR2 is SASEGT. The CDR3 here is CASRPLGGRTQYF. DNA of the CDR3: TGTGCCAGCAGACCCCTAGGGGGCAGGACCCAGTACTTC.

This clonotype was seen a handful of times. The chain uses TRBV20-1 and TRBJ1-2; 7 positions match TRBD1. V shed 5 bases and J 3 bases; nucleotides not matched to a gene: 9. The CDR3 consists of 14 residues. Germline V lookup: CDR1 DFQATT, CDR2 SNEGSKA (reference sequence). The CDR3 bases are TGCAGTGCTCCTACAGGGGAGTGGGACTATGGCTACACCTTC. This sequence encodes CSAPTGEWDYGYTF.

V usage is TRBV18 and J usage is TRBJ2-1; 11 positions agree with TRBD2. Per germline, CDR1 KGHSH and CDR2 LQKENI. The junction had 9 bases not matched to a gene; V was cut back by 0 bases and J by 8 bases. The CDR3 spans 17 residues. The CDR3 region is CASSPPTKLAGEDEQFF. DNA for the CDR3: TGTGCCAGCTCACCACCGACCAAACTAGCGGGAGAAGATGAGCAGTTCTTC.